This T cell receptor (beta chain) was captured in a study of neoadjuvant anti-PD-1 for oral cavity cancer. Data came from immunoSEQ multiplex PCR; TCRdb stores just in-frame clones and leaves some out. The sample has around 81,000 clones, less than 85% seen once. Germline V lookup: CDR1 SGHAT, CDR2 FQNNGV. V lost 4 bases, J lost 1 base, and 13 bases lay in between. The CDR3 runs 15 residues. Blood cells were analyzed directly, without culture or expansion. The chain is built from TRBV11-2 and TRBJ2-5; the D is unclear. The source was PBMCs, collected before nivolumab (anti-PD-1) treatment. This receptor was obtained from a person between 35 and 79 years old with oral cavity squamous cell carcinoma. CDR3 sequence reads: CASSSRRTIQETQYF. CDR3 DNA sequence: TGTGCCAGCAGCTCAAGGCGGACGATCCAAGAGACCCAGTACTTC.